This paragraph reports one T cell receptor (beta chain). Its specificity is not known. The sample is drawn from a study of blood T cells in healthy people across ages. Study at large: In model experiments, template switching was able to capture about one barcoded beta molecule for every two T cells that were present.

Notes on the study in general: Strong correlation was found linking TCR beta diversity to naive T cell percentage.

Primed by a sample-barcoded 5' primer and a J-beta primer mix, a second PCR proceeded for about 6 to 12 cycles. TCRdb re-derived calls from the 5' RACE reads in MiXCR, one entry per CDR3 protein. The sample lists around 790,000 distinct CDR3 sequences, about 42% occurring once. V gave up 5 bases and J gave up 6 bases, with 10 bases separating them. The CDR3 contains 11 residues. Germline V lookup: CDR1 DFQATT, CDR2 SNEGSKA (reference sequence). This chain links TRBV20-1 with TRBJ2-5; D is uncertain. This TCR came from a man aged 55-75 years in good health. The specimen sequenced was blood. The DNA for the CDR3 is TGCAGTGCTCCTCCGAGCCAGACCCAGTACTTC. It yields the protein CSAPPSQTQYF.